The next 25 T cell receptor beta chains were all read from a single sample in a study of patients and donors after allogeneic stem cell transplantation. One entry per CDR3 protein results from TCRdb running MiXCR on the RT-PCR reads. Here the sample spans 150,000 to 250,000 distinct CDR3 sequences, 35% to 50% being singletons. The sample was blood, either unsorted or a sorted T cell fraction (not recorded which). The receptor source for this set is a human donor who was either an allogeneic HSCT recipient or a stem cell or donor lymphocyte infusion donor (not recorded which). It is not recorded whose cells these are; they may come from a transplant donor.

This sequence joins TRBV5-8 and TRBJ1-5; 9 nucleotides match TRBD1. Germline V lookup: CDR1 SGHTS, CDR2 YDEGEE. Losses at the gene ends were 0 bases for V and 6 bases for J; bases not matched to a gene: 4. The CDR3 is 15 amino acids. CDR3 DNA: TGTGCCAGCAGCTTGGGGACAGGGGAATCTCAGCCCCAGCATTTT. Its translation: CASSLGTGESQPQHF.

On this clonotype: A read error may produce the germline difference seen at one junction end. The V gene is TRBV29-1, the J gene TRBJ1-5; 12 positions agree with TRBD1. The CDR3 runs 14 residues. Looked up from germline, CDR1 is SQVTM and CDR2 is ANQGSEA. CDR3 nucleotide sequence: TGCAGCGTAGGGACAGGGGGCGCGGGTCAGCCCCGGCATTTT. Encoded protein: CSVGTGGAGQPRHF.

This chain connects TRBV4-2 to TRBJ1-4; no reliable D call. V was cut by 8 bases and J by 3 bases, with 10 bases left in between. This CDR3 has 13 residues. CDR1 and CDR2 (germline): LGHNA, YNFKEQ. The CDR3 region is CASQPTSNEKLFF. CDR3 DNA: TGTGCCAGCCAGCCAACCTCTAATGAAAAACTGTTTTTT.

This clonotype was counted between two and nine times. The CDR3 DNA is TGTGCCAGCAGCTCCGGACTAGCCAATGAGCAGTTCTTC. Amino acid sequence: CASSSGLANEQFF. V usage is TRBV7-2 and J usage is TRBJ2-1; 8 nucleotides line up with TRBD2. Trimming cost V 4 bases and J 6 bases; bases outside gene matches: 2. Germline lookup yields CDR1 SGHTA and CDR2 FQGNSA. The CDR3 sequence is 13 residues long. Full variable domain (remainder filled in from reference TRBV7-2 and TRBJ2-1): GAGVSQSPSNKVTEKGKDVELRCDPISGHTALYWYRQSLGQGLEFLIYFQGNSAPDKSGLPSDRFSAERTGGSVSTLTIQRTQQEDSAVYLCASSSGLANEQFFGPGTRLTVL.

This clonotype appeared a few times. The chain recombines TRBV27 with TRBJ1-3, with TRBD1 identical over 7 bases. The CDR3 consists of 14 residues. Germline V CDR1 and CDR2: MNHEY, SMNVEV (reference sequence). With V trimmed by 6 bases and J by 9 bases, 11 bases remained unmatched. The CDR3 is CASSPGTAKTTIYF. The CDR3 DNA reads TGTGCCAGCAGCCCCGGGACAGCTAAGACCACCATATATTTT.

J is TRBJ1-1 and V is TRBV4-3, with a tentative D call TRBD1 (5 bases). This CDR3 has 17 amino acids. Germline V gene sequence: CDR1 LGHNA, CDR2 YSLEER. Trimming stripped 2 bases from V and 0 bases from J, with 16 bases between. The CDR3 DNA reads as TGCGCCAGCAGCCAATCTCGCGGTGAGGGGATGAACACTGAAGCTTTCTTT. Protein: CASSQSRGEGMNTEAFF.

In this sample, this clonotype turned up a few times. CDR3 DNA: TGTGCCAGCAGTTTGCGTCAGGCCGAGGAAAAACTGTTTTTT. It codes for CASSLRQAEEKLFF. The chain employs TRBV12-3 or TRBV12-4 and TRBJ1-4; D is undetermined. V lost 3 bases, J lost 8 bases, and 13 bases lay in between. The CDR3 length is 14 residues.

This chain connects TRBV24-1 to TRBJ2-3, with D perhaps TRBD1 or TRBD2 (5 bases each). The germline CDR1 and CDR2 sequences are KGHDR and SFDVKD. This CDR3 is built from 15 residues. Trimming pared 4 bases from V and 4 bases from J, leaving 14 bases between. For the CDR3, the DNA is TGTGCCACCAGTGAATCTCCAGGGAGTCCAGATACGCAGTATTTT. Its protein is CATSESPGSPDTQYF.

The gene calls are TRBV27 and TRBJ2-7; 7 nucleotides match TRBD1. From germline, CDR1 is MNHEY and CDR2 SMNVEV (reference sequence). Trimming took 6 bases from V and 0 from J; bases not matched to a gene: 2. The CDR3 length is 13 residues. The CDR3 sequence is CASRRGLSYEQYF. DNA for the CDR3: TGTGCCAGCAGAAGGGGGCTCTCCTACGAGCAGTACTTC.

The chain carries TRBV29-1 and TRBJ2-3; 9 bases match TRBD2. With 1 base clipped from V and 1 base from J, the junction kept 0 bases outside the gene matches. Per germline, CDR1 SQVTM and CDR2 ANQGSEA. This CDR3 contains 14 residues. In DNA form, the CDR3 reads TGCAGCGTTGAAGGCGGGAGGGGCACAGATACGCAGTATTTT. It specifies CSVEGGRGTDTQYF.

In this sample, this clonotype turned up a few times. The chain couples TRBV24-1 to TRBJ2-7, with D hard to call. There are 16 residues in the CDR3. V was pared by 0 bases and J by 0 bases, with 11 bases between. Germline CDR1 reads KGHDR; CDR2 reads SFDVKD. CDR3 DNA sequence: TGTGCCACCAGTGATTTGAACGGGTCTGGCTCCTACGAGCAGTACTTC. Residues: CATSDLNGSGSYEQYF.

A few counts support this clonotype. The V and J genes are TRBV11-2 and TRBJ1-3; no firm D call. Germline CDR1 is SGHAT and CDR2 is FQNNGV. This CDR3 region has 15 residues. V was shortened by 7 bases and J by 3 bases, with 16 bases between the two germline ends. This CDR3 is CASNLGSGYGNTIYF. The CDR3 DNA follows: TGTGCCAGCAACCTAGGATCGGGGTATGGAAACACCATATATTTT.

The chain carries TRBV9 and TRBJ1-2; 8 bases line up with TRBD1. CDR1 and CDR2 from the germline V gene are SGDLS and YYNGEE. Germline trimming cut 4 bases from V and 4 bases from J; bases unmatched to any gene: 6. The CDR3 contains 14 residues. In nucleotides, the CDR3 is TGTGCCAGCAGCACCCCGGGACAGGTCTATGGCTACACCTTC. It yields the protein CASSTPGQVYGYTF.

CDR3 amino acids: CASSSTAGTANNQPQHF. CDR3 coding DNA: TGTGCCAGCAGTAGCACCGCCGGGACAGCAAACAATCAGCCCCAGCATTTT. The chain combines TRBV27 with TRBJ1-5; TRBD1 matches at 7 bases. In germline, CDR1 is MNHEY, CDR2 SMNVEV (reference sequence). The CDR3 covers 17 residues. With V trimmed by 5 bases and J by 3 bases, 13 bases remained unmatched.

The chain uses TRBV7-2 and TRBJ2-3; the match to TRBD2 covers 7 bases. This CDR3 contains 15 residues. CDR1 SGHTA and CDR2 FQGNSA come from the germline V gene. The J segment lost 0 bases and the V segment lost 7 bases, leaving 7 bases of the junction unmatched. DNA for the CDR3: TGTGCCAGCACTCCTAGCGGACGAAGCACAGATACGCAGTATTTT. Residues: CASTPSGRSTDTQYF.

The chain couples TRBV7-9 to TRBJ2-7; TRBD1 matches 7 bases. This CDR3 comprises 15 residues. The trim removed 3 bases at V and 1 base at J, leaving 6 bases unmatched. CDR1 is SEHNR, CDR2 FQNEAQ, per germline (reference sequence). CDR3 sequence (DNA): TGTGCCAGCAGCTTGTTCGGGACAGAGTCCTACGAGCAGTACTTC. It codes for CASSLFGTESYEQYF. Using reference TRBV7-9 and TRBJ2-7 for the parts outside the CDR3, the full variable domain is DTGVSQNPRHKITKRGQNVTFRCDPISEHNRLYWYRQTLGQGPEFLTYFQNEAQLEKSRLLSDRFSAERPKGSFSTLEIQRTEQGDSAMYLCASSLFGTESYEQYFGPGTRLTVT.

The rearrangement joins TRBV13 to TRBJ1-1, with D possibly TRBD1 on 6 matching bases. CDR3 length: 14 residues. Germline V gene sequence: CDR1 PRHDT, CDR2 FYEKMQ (reference sequence). Trimming removed 5 bases from V and 1 base from J, with 11 bases in between. CDR3 in amino acids: CASSVRGRNTEAFF. The CDR3 DNA reads as TGTGCCAGCAGCGTCAGGGGTCGGAACACTGAAGCTTTCTTT.

This chain links TRBV20-1 with TRBJ2-3, with D possibly matching TRBD2 (5 bases). The germline V gene encodes CDR1 DFQATT and CDR2 SNEGSKA (reference sequence). V was shortened by 0 bases and J by 0 bases, with 13 bases between the two germline ends. The CDR3 runs to 16 residues. Here the CDR3 reads CSARDPPGSSTDTQYF. The CDR3 nucleotides are TGCAGTGCTAGAGATCCGCCGGGATCTAGCACAGATACGCAGTATTTT.

This chain links TRBV7-6 with TRBJ1-5; no clear D. Trimming removed 1 base at V and 6 bases at J, with 7 bases between. Per the germline V gene, CDR1 is SGHVS and CDR2 is FNYEAQ. The CDR3 is 13 amino acids. The CDR3 DNA reads TGTGCCAGCAGCTTAGAAGGGCGTCAGCCCCAGCATTTT. The encoded protein is CASSLEGRQPQHF.

A remark on this clonotype: A far larger clone is off by one base, so a read error is likely. V is TRBV2 and J is TRBJ1-1; unclear D gene. The CDR3 is made up of 11 amino acids. Germline CDR1 reads SNHLY; CDR2 reads FYNNEI. The ends were cut back, 7 bases at V and 2 bases at J, with 5 bases in the middle. CDR3 protein: CASTQNTEAFF. CDR3 DNA: TGTGCCAGCACCCAAAACACTGAAGCTTTCTTT.

This clonotype was seen ten or more times. The rearrangement uses TRBV5-1 and TRBJ2-1; D unresolved. Trimming stripped 0 bases from V and 2 bases from J, with 6 bases between. Germline V gene lookup returns CDR1 SGHRS and CDR2 YFSETQ. The CDR3 consists of 14 residues. CDR3 coding DNA: TGCGCCAGCAGCTTGGGGACCACCTACAATGAGCAGTTCTTC. Protein sequence: CASSLGTTYNEQFF.

The rearrangement joins TRBV12-3 or TRBV12-4 to TRBJ2-2, with 12 bases lining up with TRBD2. J was trimmed by 2 bases and V by 6 bases; bases with no gene match: 7. The CDR3 is made up of 17 amino acids. The CDR3 bases are TGTGCCAGCAGCGAAACTAGCGGGAGGCCAAACACCGGGGAGCTGTTTTTT. It specifies CASSETSGRPNTGELFF.

V usage is TRBV7-3 and J usage is TRBJ1-1; the D is unclear. Between the trimmed V and J ends, which lost 5 bases and 0 bases, there was a span of 7 bases. This CDR3 contains 13 residues. Germline V gene sequence: CDR1 SGHTA, CDR2 FQGTGA. CDR3 protein: CASSRFMNTEAFF. As DNA, the CDR3 is TGTGCCAGCAGCCGCTTCATGAACACTGAAGCTTTCTTT. Complete variable domain (other parts from reference TRBV7-3 and TRBJ1-1): GAGVSQTPSNKVTEKGKYVELRCDPISGHTALYWYRQSLGQGPEFLIYFQGTGAADDSGLPNDRFFAVRPEGSVSTLKIQRTERGDSAVYLCASSRFMNTEAFFGQGTRLTVV.

The rearrangement links TRBV5-5 to TRBJ2-1; D is ambiguous. V was cut by 1 base and J by 2 bases, with 7 bases left in between. The CDR3 has 14 amino acids. The V gene's germline CDR1 is SGHKS and CDR2 YYEKEE (reference sequence). CDR3 protein: CASSLPSTYNEQFF. The CDR3 DNA reads TGTGCCAGCAGCTTGCCCAGTACCTACAATGAGCAGTTCTTC.

A few counts support this clonotype. This chain joins TRBV4-3 and TRBJ1-6, with TRBD1 matching 11 bases. The CDR3 runs 16 residues. Germline V gene sequence: CDR1 LGHNA, CDR2 YSLEER. Trimming removed 3 bases from V and 8 bases from J; junction bases left unmatched: 6. The CDR3 nucleotides read TGCGCCAGCAGCCACGGACAGGGGGCGCGGGATTCACCCCTCCACTTT. Amino acid sequence: CASSHGQGARDSPLHF.